The clone carrying this T cell receptor (beta chain) was detected only a few times. What it recognizes is unknown. The CDR3 is 15 residues long. Looked up from germline, CDR1 is GTSNPN and CDR2 is SVGIG (reference sequence). V lost 0 bases, J lost 4 bases, and 6 bases stayed unmatched. The sample belongs to a study of sequential checkpoint blockade in melanoma. Across the study: 91 pretreatment tumor DNA samples were TCRβ immunosequenced. Under 25 patients had matched tumor biopsies before treatment and at week 13 after nivolumab or ipilimumab alone.

The protocol was immunoSEQ multiplex PCR, while the TCRdb copy is restricted to in-frame clones and leaves out a portion. The top ten hold under 2% of the sample, which has about 37,000 clones, 30% to 40% seen once. Whole-study results and caveats: Clinical benefit was about 30 times likelier when tumor T-cell fraction and clonality increased.

Specified treatment: randomized to nivolumab then ipilimumab (arm A) or the reverse (arm B). This chain connects TRBV30 to TRBJ2-5, with 9 bases identical to TRBD1. The clonotype comes from a human donor with melanoma. The sequences come from tumor tissue (inferred from file names), collected from a patient given nivolumab and ipilimumab in sequence. The CDR3 DNA reads TGTGCCTGGAGTGTAGGACAGGGGCAGGGAGAGACCCAGTACTTC. This sequence encodes CAWSVGQGQGETQYF. The whole variable domain, filled in from reference TRBV30 and TRBJ2-5, reads SQTIHQWPATLVQPVGSPLSLECTVEGTSNPNLYWYRQAAGRGLQLLFYSVGIGQISSEVPQNLSASRPQDRQFILSSKKLLLSDSGFYLCAWSVGQGQGETQYFGPGTRLLVL.